The 15 T cell receptor beta chains presented below share a single source sample, sequenced in a study of CD8+CD57+ T cells in acquired aplastic anemia. Using genomic DNA as the template, TCR beta VDJ and CDR3 profiling was carried out. From the reads, TCRdb called clonotypes with MiXCR, one entry per CDR3 protein. The top ten clones hold around 50% of a sample with about 200,000 distinct CDR3 sequences, about 62% of them seen once. Patients chosen for sequencing had CD8+CD57+ cells that had expanded, as shown by flow cytometry. Sample: sorted CD4+, CD8+, or CD8+CD57+ T cells (not recorded which) from PBMCs. These receptors were obtained from a human donor with aplastic anemia.

Concerning this clonotype: Without the conserved terminal phenylalanine or tryptophan, this CDR3 likely stems from a read error. The chain combines TRBV20-1 with TRBJ2-3; D remains unclear. This CDR3 comprises 12 residues. The germline V gene encodes CDR1 DFQATT and CDR2 SNEGSKA (reference sequence). Trimming shortened V by 0 bases and J by 11 bases, and 12 bases separated the two germline ends. The CDR3 loop is CSAREDTYEQYI. For the CDR3, the DNA is TGCAGTGCTAGAGAGGATACCTACGAGCAGTATATT.

The rearrangement uses TRBV10-3 and TRBJ2-1; no clear D. The CDR3 extends over 11 amino acids. CDR1 and CDR2 from the germline V gene are ENHRY and SYGVKD. The V gene lost 3 bases and the J gene lost 3 bases, with 0 bases spanning the gap. The CDR3 region is CAISDYNEQFF. Written as DNA, the CDR3 is TGTGCCATCAGTGACTACAATGAGCAGTTCTTC.

The chain uses TRBV10-1 and TRBJ2-1; either TRBD1 or TRBD2 may fit D (6 bases each). Germline V CDR1 and CDR2: WNHNN, SYGVQD (reference sequence). The CDR3 length is 17 residues. The V and J ends lost 5 bases and 6 bases respectively, with 23 bases between them. The chain's CDR3 is CASSTTTGRRLSNEQFF. Here the CDR3 DNA reads TGCGCCAGCAGTACGACTACAGGGAGGCGTTTAAGCAATGAGCAGTTCTTC.

DNA for the CDR3: TGCAGTGCTAGAGGACAGCACTATGGCTACACCTTC. This encodes CSARGQHYGYTF. The rearrangement links TRBV20-1 to TRBJ1-2, with TRBD1 as a possible D gene (5 bases). Germline CDR1 reads DFQATT; CDR2 reads SNEGSKA (reference sequence). V was clipped by 1 base and J by 3 bases, with 6 bases between them. The CDR3 is made up of 12 amino acids.

The genes are TRBV20-1 and TRBJ2-7; no firm D call. The CDR3 spans 13 residues. V lost 3 bases and J 6 bases, leaving 15 bases between the germline ends. The germline V gene has CDR1 DFQATT and CDR2 SNEGSKA (reference sequence). CDR3 coding DNA: TGCAGTGCTAGTGATTTAAGCGCAGGCGAGCAGTACTTC. Its protein product is CSASDLSAGEQYF.

The chain couples TRBV20-1 to TRBJ2-5; D possibly matches TRBD1 or TRBD2 (6 bases each). Trimming removed 0 bases at V and 5 bases at J, with 16 bases between. The germline gives CDR1 DFQATT, CDR2 SNEGSKA (reference sequence). CDR3 size: 15 residues. As DNA, the CDR3 is TGCAGTGCTAGAGATTTGGGGGGCGGTCGGGAGACCCAGTACTTC. It yields the protein CSARDLGGGRETQYF.

This rearrangement joins TRBV25-1 to TRBJ2-7, with no clear D. Trimming took off 4 bases at V and 8 bases at J, with 24 bases between the two ends. CDR3 length: 16 amino acids. In germline, CDR1 is MGHDK, CDR2 SYGVNS. The CDR3 bases are TGTGCCAGCAGTGCCACATATAGGGAATCACCGAGCAAGCAGTACTTC. The encoded protein is CASSATYRESPSKQYF.

The gene calls are TRBV24-1 and TRBJ1-2; 8 bases match TRBD1. The CDR3 consists of 13 residues. J was trimmed by 8 bases and V by 11 bases; bases with no gene match: 12. Germline loops: CDR1 KGHDR, CDR2 SFDVKD. The CDR3 region is CASRPGQGRGYTF. CDR3 nucleotide sequence: TGTGCCAGCAGGCCCGGACAGGGAAGGGGCTACACCTTC.

This clonotype was recorded many times. V is TRBV9 and J is TRBJ2-1; 12 nucleotides match TRBD1. CDR1 SGDLS and CDR2 YYNGEE come from the germline V gene. This CDR3 is built from 16 residues. V dropped 4 bases and J dropped 5; count of bases not matched to a gene: 7. The CDR3 here is CASSISGTGGHNEQFF. As DNA, the CDR3 is TGTGCCAGCAGCATCTCCGGGACAGGGGGCCACAATGAGCAGTTCTTC. Complete variable domain (other parts from reference TRBV9 and TRBJ2-1): DSGVTQTPKHLITATGQRVTLRCSPRSGDLSVYWYQQSLDQGLQFLIQYYNGEERAKGNILERFSAQQFPDLHSELNLSSLELGDSALYFCASSISGTGGHNEQFFGPGTRLTVL.

The chain joins TRBV19 to TRBJ2-3; 7 positions match TRBD1. Germline CDR1 reads LNHDA; CDR2 reads SQIVND (reference sequence). This CDR3 comprises 17 residues. V lost 5 bases to trimming and J lost 0 bases; unmatched junction nucleotides: 11. The CDR3 nucleotides are TGTGCCAGTAGTCGCCCACGAGACAGGGTTAGCACAGATACGCAGTATTTT. Translated: CASSRPRDRVSTDTQYF.

The genes are TRBV20-1 and TRBJ2-7, with 7 bases identical to TRBD2. The V and J ends lost 3 bases and 5 bases, in that order; junction bases with no gene match: 13. Looked up from germline, CDR1 is DFQATT and CDR2 is SNEGSKA (reference sequence). This CDR3 is 15 amino acids long. This CDR3 is CSARGGKGQRHEQYF. CDR3 bases: TGCAGTGCTAGGGGGGGGAAAGGGCAACGACACGAGCAGTACTTC.

Details on this clonotype: One end of the junction does not line up with germline, which may come from a read error. This chain links TRBV7-9 with TRBJ2-7; D call uncertain. Per the germline V gene, CDR1 is SEHNR and CDR2 is FQNEAQ (reference sequence). This CDR3 region has 13 residues. CDR3 sequence (DNA): TGTGTCAGCAGCCGATCTGGGGTTGGCGAGCAGTACTTC. It specifies CVSSRSGVGEQYF.

This clonotype was observed a handful of times. The CDR3 DNA reads as TGCAGTGCTAGGGTTATGGACAGGGACTACGAGCAGTACTTC. This translates into CSARVMDRDYEQYF. The V gene is TRBV20-1, the J gene TRBJ2-7, with 8 bases that match TRBD1. Looked up from germline, CDR1 is DFQATT and CDR2 is SNEGSKA (reference sequence). The CDR3 extends over 14 amino acids. Trimming took 3 bases from V and 3 from J; bases not matched to a gene: 7.

Only a few counts were recorded for this clonotype. The chain employs TRBV15 and TRBJ1-1; D is possibly TRBD1 (5 bases). Germline V CDR1 and CDR2: LNHNV, YYDKDF (reference sequence). V dropped 1 base and J dropped 3 bases, with 9 bases sitting between them. This CDR3 has 14 amino acids. The DNA of the CDR3 is TGTGCCACCAGCAGAGGGACGGGGGACACTGAAGCTTTCTTT. Its protein is CATSRGTGDTEAFF. The full variable domain, rest sourced from reference TRBV15 and TRBJ1-1, is DAMVIQNPRYQVTQFGKPVTLSCSQTLNHNVMYWYQQKSSQAPKLLFHYYDKDFNNEADTPDNFQSRRPNTSFCFLDIRSPGLGDTAMYLCATSRGTGDTEAFFGQGTRLTVV.

A remark on this clonotype: At one boundary the junction diverges from the germline segment, which might be a read error. The chain recombines TRBV29-1 with TRBJ2-1; D may be TRBD2 (6 bases). CDR1 and CDR2 from the germline V gene are SQVTM and ANQGSEA. The CDR3 contains 13 residues. DNA of the CDR3: TGCAGCGTTGAGAGCTGGGGGGTCGGTGAGCAGTTTTTC. It specifies CSVESWGVGEQFF.